Shown below are 6 T cell receptor beta chains from a single sample sequenced in a study of regulatory T cells in long-lasting Graves disease. Time point noted: newly diagnosed GD, antithyroid drugs for less than 3 months. Preparation of the TCR library used RNA extracted from PBMCs. Construction of TCR beta libraries relied on iRepertoire HTBI primers and on Arm-PCR targeting CDR3 regions. TCRdb reanalysed the multiplex PCR reads using MiXCR and keeps one entry per CDR3 protein. This sample has around 400,000 distinct CDR3 sequences, with 15% found just once. The specimen was peripheral blood mononuclear cells (PBMCs), collected at new diagnosis, from a patient treated with antithyroid drugs. These receptors were collected from a female donor with Graves disease.

There are a few counts of this clonotype. The chain uses TRBV6-1 and TRBJ1-4, with no clear D. With 1 base removed from V and 0 bases from J, the gap between germline ends came to 6 bases. Germline loops: CDR1 MNHNS, CDR2 SASEGT. CDR3 length: 15 residues. The CDR3 reads CASSEVGATNEKLFF. DNA of the CDR3: TGTGCCAGCAGTGAAGTAGGAGCAACTAATGAAAAACTGTTTTTT.

This clonotype was counted a few times. The chain combines TRBV24-1 with TRBJ1-5, with 8 bases that match TRBD1. The CDR3 contains 15 residues. V lost 5 bases and J lost 4; bases outside the gene matches: 6. Germline CDR1 and CDR2: KGHDR and SFDVKD. The CDR3 is CATSAGGGWNQPQHF. DNA for the CDR3: TGTGCCACCAGTGCAGGGGGCGGGTGGAATCAGCCCCAGCATTTT.

Details on this clonotype: A much larger clone lies one base from this, so it may be a read error. The conserved closing phenylalanine or tryptophan is absent in this CDR3, likely reflecting a read error. The rearrangement joins TRBV29-1 to TRBJ1-3; a possible D gene is TRBD1 (5 bases). The CDR3 runs to 13 residues. Germline CDR1 reads SQVTM; CDR2 reads ANQGSEA. V lost 6 bases and J lost 2, with 11 bases in between. The CDR3 nucleotides are TGCAGCGTGGACCGGGGCCCTGGAAACACCATATATCTT. Residues: CSVDRGPGNTIYL.

This clonotype was recorded at least ten times. The chain uses TRBV4-2 and TRBJ1-1; TRBD1 matches at 7 bases. Germline V gene sequence: CDR1 LGHNA, CDR2 YNFKEQ. The CDR3 is 14 residues long. Unmatched junction bases numbered 6, after V lost 4 bases and J lost 4 bases. The CDR3 reads CASSRGGGPTEAFF. The CDR3 nucleotides read TGTGCCAGCAGCCGCGGAGGGGGCCCCACTGAAGCTTTCTTT.

The chain carries TRBV7-9 and TRBJ1-1; D not certain. The CDR3 is made up of 13 amino acids. CDR1 is SEHNR and CDR2 is FQNEAQ in the germline V gene (reference sequence). V gave up 5 bases and J gave up 4 bases, with 11 bases separating them. CDR3 residues: CASSRPTSTEAFF. DNA for the CDR3: TGTGCCAGCAGCCGACCTACCAGCACTGAAGCTTTCTTT.

The table lists this clonotype with many counts. This chain links TRBV20-1 with TRBJ1-5, with D perhaps matching TRBD1 (5 bases). The CDR3 is 14 amino acids. Germline CDR1 reads DFQATT; CDR2 reads SNEGSKA (reference sequence). Trimming took off 4 bases at V and 5 bases at J, with 15 bases between the two ends. CDR3 loop: CSAMEGGAYQPQHF. The CDR3 coding sequence is TGCAGTGCTATGGAGGGTGGGGCTTATCAGCCCCAGCATTTT.